The rows below give T cell receptor beta chains drawn from one sample of a study of cytomegalovirus exposure and HLA in healthy donors. Generated by immunoSEQ multiplex PCR, the TCRdb table keeps only in-frame clones and is missing some. The table records 90,000 or so clones, 80% to 90% of them present only once. Sequencing was carried out using PBMCs. The receptor source for this set is a man aged 25-40 years in good health and CMV-seropositive. The conserved cysteine and the conserved F or W are not part of the CDR3 here. Clone sizes are given selectively: once, few, many, or a class where the clone is expanded.

clone size | V gene | CDR3 protein
once | TRBV5-1 | ASSLAGTGNTIY
once | TRBV4-3 | ASSQDFGQGKGYT
- | TRBV7-7 | ASSFRERAEQY
- | TRBV6-1 | ASSEQGTYEQY
- | TRBV2 | ASREQGFAREKLF
- | TRBV7-7 | ASSTTGLARETQY
- | TRBV29-1 | SVDRLAGTENEQF
- | TRBV7-9 | ASSFPGTSGRSSYNEQF
- | TRBV12-5 | ASGWTGSTDTQY
- | TRBV6-5 | ASSYVQGLTEAF
- | TRBV5-1 | ASSLAPLSSYEQY
- | TRBV9 | ASSPGTSGWVLDEQF
- | TRBV28 | ATLGQGKLNEQF
- | TRBV28 | ASSLADEQY
once | TRBV4-3 | ASSQDVTQGGSWPDTQY
few | TRBV6-5 | ASSAPGQGNQPQH
- | TRBV4-2 | ASSPLSDRGSWTDTQY
- | TRBV5-5 | ASSLQAGVSNTQY
- | TRBV6-4 | ASSDLQAGIGEQF
- | TRBV5-1 | ASSRDRVDEQY
- | TRBV2 | ASSDAGPFFYSNQPQH
- | TRBV19 | ASRTTTGGTTNEKLF
- | TRBV5-4 | ASSLPAGTNVETQY
- | TRBV11-2 | ASSPASGLNTGELF
- | TRBV7-8 | ASERREGLKY
- | TRBV28 | ASSTRTGKAEKLF
- | TRBV9 | ASHPRGRGAYNEQF
once | TRBV7-7 | ASSPPRGEQF
once | TRBV27 | ASSLSVTKNIQY
- | TRBV2 | ASSIQGANNEQF
- | TRBV7-6 | ASSLGTGPYEQY
- | TRBV6-1 | ASSGRFSSRDPYEQY
- | TRBV10-1 | ASSERGTEIRAQY
- | TRBV29-1 | SVTGTVIHEQY
few | TRBV10-3 | AISDPDEQF
- | TRBV6-4 | ASRTGAGGNTEAF
few | TRBV10-3 | AISESRGSMNTEAF
few | TRBV5-1 | ASSLGQGGDQPQH
- | TRBV10-1 | ASSEPGETGELF
- | TRBV5-1 | ASSLVGTTTDTQY
once | TRBV5-8 | ASSLSTGPAF
- | TRBV9 | ASSVGHSNTGELF
- | TRBV19 | ASRGDTSYEQY
- | TRBV29-1 | SVASGVNTEAF
- | TRBV6-5 | ASGIQGLNTGELF